This TCR beta chain was documented in a study of blood T cell repertoires in COVID-19 (dated by TCRdb to the early 2020s). As for the study more broadly: The collaborator samples originated in the United States, Italy and Spain and spanned the acute and convalescent phases of COVID-19. The samples were drawn from two sources: the first 160 participants of the ongoing ImmuneRACE study, and over 950 subjects contributed by 6 global collaborators. The repertoires were released in a freely available public database intended as a resource for research on the immune response to SARS-CoV-2. The material from the prospective study consisted of cDNA or gDNA derived from T cells, B-cell-depleted T cells, or PBMCs. Deeply sampled blood TCRbeta repertoires from subjects exposed to, actively infected with, or recovered from COVID-19 were included in the dataset. The sample metadata nearly always contained a de-identified subject ID, COVID-19 status, age in years and sex. Where available, HLA class I and class II types were obtained from metadata supplied by the sample provider rather than from assay-based typing.

On this clone itself: The antigen it binds to is not known. Base qualities are not provided; no much larger clone lies one nucleotide away.

The immunoSEQ Assay, a bias-controlled multiplex PCR, was used to amplify TCRbeta CDR3 regions from genomic DNA. Processing in the source paper ran as follows. The number of nucleated cells in each sample was estimated by amplification of reference gene primers within the assay. Sequence reads were collapsed and filtered to measure the absolute abundance of every unique TCRbeta CDR3 rearrangement. For each sample, productive Simpson clonality was calculated as the square root of Simpson's diversity index over productive rearrangements. Here the immuneACCESS table is served through TCRdb, limited to in-frame sequences with V and J called. Missing clones are a known gap in these copies; in checked studies unresolved V genes cover under half, and the rest lacks a known reason. That table is the source of V, J and clone size, and D and trimming were worked out from the DNA. The table for this sample lists over 90,000 clones; approximately 84% of them were counted only once. The top ten constitute about a tenth of the sample.

Collaborating institutions collected whole blood in K2EDTA tubes following their own protocols. For TCRbeta analysis, collaborator samples were shipped as frozen whole blood, as isolated PBMCs, or as DNA extracted from either sample type. What the study reported, not specific to this receptor: Clinical and demographic metadata were provided uncurated, with the amount varying by source and participant.

The V and J ends are trimmed by 1 base and 2 bases, leaving 14 bases between them. From a lookup of the germline V gene, CDR1 and CDR2 are KGHSH and LQKENI. There are 16 amino acids in the CDR3, from cysteine to phenylalanine inclusive. CDR3 DNA only is kept here, 48 bases in frame from base 1. The sample taken for sequencing was peripheral blood. This TCR was recovered from a man in his forties or fifties with active or convalescent COVID-19. Rearrangement joined TRBV18 to TRBJ1-1, with no confidently assigned D gene. The CDR3 region: CASSPREFSPNTEAFF. The nucleotide sequence is TGTGCCAGCTCACCACGGGAGTTCTCACCAAACACTGAAGCTTTCTTT.